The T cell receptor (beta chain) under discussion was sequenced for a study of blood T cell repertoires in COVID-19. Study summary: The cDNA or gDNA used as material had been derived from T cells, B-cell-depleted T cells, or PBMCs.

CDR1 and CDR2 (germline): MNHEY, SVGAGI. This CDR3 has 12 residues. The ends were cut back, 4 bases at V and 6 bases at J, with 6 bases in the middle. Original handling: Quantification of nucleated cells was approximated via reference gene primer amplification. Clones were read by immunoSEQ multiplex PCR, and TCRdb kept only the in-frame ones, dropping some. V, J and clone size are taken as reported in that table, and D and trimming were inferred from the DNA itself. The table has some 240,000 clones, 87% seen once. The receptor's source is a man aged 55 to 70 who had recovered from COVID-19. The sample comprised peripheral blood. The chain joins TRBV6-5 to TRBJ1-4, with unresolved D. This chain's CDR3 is CASSSNYEKLFF. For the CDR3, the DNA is TGTGCCAGCAGTTCCAACTATGAAAAACTGTTTTTT.